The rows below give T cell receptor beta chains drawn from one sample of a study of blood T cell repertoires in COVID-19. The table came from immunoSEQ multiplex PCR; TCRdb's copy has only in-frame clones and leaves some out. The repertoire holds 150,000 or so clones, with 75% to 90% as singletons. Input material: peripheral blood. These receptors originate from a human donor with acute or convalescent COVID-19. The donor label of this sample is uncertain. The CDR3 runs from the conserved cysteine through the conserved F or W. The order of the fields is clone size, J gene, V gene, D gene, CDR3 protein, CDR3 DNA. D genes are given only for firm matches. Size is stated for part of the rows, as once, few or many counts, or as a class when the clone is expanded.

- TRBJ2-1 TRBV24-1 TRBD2 CATSDRGLADEQFF TGTGCCACCAGTGACCGGGGACTAGCGGACGAGCAGTTCTTC
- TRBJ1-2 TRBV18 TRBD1 CASSRDRGRPEGYTF TGTGCCAGCTCACGAGACAGGGGGCGTCCGGAGGGCTACACCTTC
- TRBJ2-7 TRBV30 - CAWSPLGGSYEQYF TGTGCCTGGAGCCCCTTAGGAGGGTCCTACGAGCAGTACTTC
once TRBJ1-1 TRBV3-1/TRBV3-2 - CASSQGGRQGAFF TGTGCCAGCAGCCAAGGGGGGAGGCAGGGAGCTTTCTTT
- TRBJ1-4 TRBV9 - CASSVGEGYEKLFF TGTGCCAGCAGCGTAGGGGAGGGGTATGAAAAACTGTTTTTT
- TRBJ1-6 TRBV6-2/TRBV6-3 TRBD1 CASSYGTGEMSPLHF TGTGCCAGCAGTTACGGGACAGGGGAAATGTCACCCCTCCACTTT
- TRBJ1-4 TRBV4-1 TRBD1 CASSLRQGGANEKLFF TGCGCCAGCAGCCTTCGACAGGGCGGAGCTAATGAAAAACTGTTTTTT
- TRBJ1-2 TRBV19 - CASSTAAISGYTF TGTGCCAGTAGTACGGCGGCTATAAGCGGCTACACCTTC
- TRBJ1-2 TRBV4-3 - CASSQDPLGDNGYTF TGCGCCAGCAGCCAAGATCCCCTAGGGGATAATGGCTACACCTTC
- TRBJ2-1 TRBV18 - CASSPPGPAYNEQFF TGTGCCAGCTCACCACCGGGGCCCGCCTACAATGAGCAGTTCTTC